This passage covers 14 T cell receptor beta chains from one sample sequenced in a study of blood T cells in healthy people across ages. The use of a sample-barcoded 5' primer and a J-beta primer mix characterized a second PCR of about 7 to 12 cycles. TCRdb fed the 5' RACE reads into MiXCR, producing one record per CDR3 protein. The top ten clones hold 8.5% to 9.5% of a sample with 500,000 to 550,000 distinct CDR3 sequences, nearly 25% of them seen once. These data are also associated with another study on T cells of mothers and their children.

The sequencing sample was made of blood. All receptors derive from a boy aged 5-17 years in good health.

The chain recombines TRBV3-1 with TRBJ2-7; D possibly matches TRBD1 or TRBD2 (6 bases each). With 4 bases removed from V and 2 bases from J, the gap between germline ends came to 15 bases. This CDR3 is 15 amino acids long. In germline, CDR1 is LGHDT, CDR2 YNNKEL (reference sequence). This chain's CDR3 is CASSRFAGQTYEQYF. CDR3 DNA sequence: TGTGCCAGCAGCCGCTTCGCGGGACAAACCTACGAGCAGTACTTC.

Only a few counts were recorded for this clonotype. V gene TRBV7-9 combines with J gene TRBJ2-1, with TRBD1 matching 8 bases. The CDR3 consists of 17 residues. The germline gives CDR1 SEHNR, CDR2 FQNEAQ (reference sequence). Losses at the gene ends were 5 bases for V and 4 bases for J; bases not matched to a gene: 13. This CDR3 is CASSPRRQGARYNEQFF. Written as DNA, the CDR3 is TGTGCCAGCAGCCCCCGAAGGCAGGGGGCGCGGTACAATGAGCAGTTCTTC.

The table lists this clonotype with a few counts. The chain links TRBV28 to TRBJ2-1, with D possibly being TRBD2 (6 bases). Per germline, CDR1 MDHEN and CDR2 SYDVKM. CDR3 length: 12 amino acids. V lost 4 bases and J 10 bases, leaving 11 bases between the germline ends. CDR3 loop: CASSSEGREQFF. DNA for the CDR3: TGTGCCAGCAGTTCGGAGGGACGGGAGCAGTTCTTC.

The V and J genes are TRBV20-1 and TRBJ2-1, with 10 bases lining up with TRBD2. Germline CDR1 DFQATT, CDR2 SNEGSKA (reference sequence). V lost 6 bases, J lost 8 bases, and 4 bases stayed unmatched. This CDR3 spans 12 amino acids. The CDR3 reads CSAAGTSDEQFF. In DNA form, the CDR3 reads TGCAGTGCCGCCGGGACTAGCGATGAGCAGTTCTTC.

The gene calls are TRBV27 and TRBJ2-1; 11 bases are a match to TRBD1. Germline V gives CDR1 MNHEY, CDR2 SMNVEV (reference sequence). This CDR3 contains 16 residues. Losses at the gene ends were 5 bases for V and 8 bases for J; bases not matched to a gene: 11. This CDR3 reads CASSPGTGGIPHEQFF. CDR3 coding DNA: TGTGCCAGCAGTCCCGGGACAGGGGGTATCCCCCATGAGCAGTTCTTC.

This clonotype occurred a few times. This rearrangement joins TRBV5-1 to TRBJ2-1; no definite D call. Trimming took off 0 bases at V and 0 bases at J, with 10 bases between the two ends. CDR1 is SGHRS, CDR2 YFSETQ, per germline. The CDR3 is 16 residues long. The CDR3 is CASSLATTRSYNEQFF. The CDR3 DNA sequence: TGCGCCAGCAGCTTGGCCACTACTCGCTCCTACAATGAGCAGTTCTTC.

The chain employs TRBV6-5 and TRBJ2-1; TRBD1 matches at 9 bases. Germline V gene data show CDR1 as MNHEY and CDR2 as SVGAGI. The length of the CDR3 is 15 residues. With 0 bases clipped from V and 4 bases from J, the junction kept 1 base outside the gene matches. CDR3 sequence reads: CASSYSDRGYNEQFF. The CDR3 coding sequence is TGTGCCAGCAGTTACTCGGACAGGGGTTACAATGAGCAGTTCTTC.

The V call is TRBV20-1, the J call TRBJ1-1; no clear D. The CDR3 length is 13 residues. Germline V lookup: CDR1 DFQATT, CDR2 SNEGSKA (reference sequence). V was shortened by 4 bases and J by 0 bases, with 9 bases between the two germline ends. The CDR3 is CSAKAWMNTEAFF. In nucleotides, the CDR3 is TGCAGTGCTAAGGCTTGGATGAACACTGAAGCTTTCTTT.

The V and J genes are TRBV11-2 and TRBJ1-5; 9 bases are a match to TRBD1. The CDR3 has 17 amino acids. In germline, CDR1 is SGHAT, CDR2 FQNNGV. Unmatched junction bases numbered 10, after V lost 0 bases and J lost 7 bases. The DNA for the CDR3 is TGTGCCAGCAGCTTAGATATGGGACAGGGACTCCGGCAGCCCCAGCATTTT. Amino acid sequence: CASSLDMGQGLRQPQHF.

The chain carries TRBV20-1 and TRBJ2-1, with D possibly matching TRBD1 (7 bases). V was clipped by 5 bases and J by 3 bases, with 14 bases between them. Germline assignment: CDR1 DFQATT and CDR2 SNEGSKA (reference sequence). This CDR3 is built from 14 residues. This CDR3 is CSADAGQFYNEQFF. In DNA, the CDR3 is TGCAGTGCTGATGCGGGACAGTTCTACAATGAGCAGTTCTTC.

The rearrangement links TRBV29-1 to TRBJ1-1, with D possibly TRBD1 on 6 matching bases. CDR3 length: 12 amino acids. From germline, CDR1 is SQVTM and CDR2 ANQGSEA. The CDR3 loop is CTGTGMNTEAFF. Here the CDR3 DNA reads TGCACCGGAACAGGGATGAACACTGAAGCTTTCTTT.

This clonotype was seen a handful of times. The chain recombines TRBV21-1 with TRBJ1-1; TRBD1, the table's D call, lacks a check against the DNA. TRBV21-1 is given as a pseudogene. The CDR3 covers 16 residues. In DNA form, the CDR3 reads TGTGCCAGCAGAAGCGAGCCAGGGCGAATGAACACTGAAGCTTTCTTT. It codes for CASRSEPGRMNTEAFF.

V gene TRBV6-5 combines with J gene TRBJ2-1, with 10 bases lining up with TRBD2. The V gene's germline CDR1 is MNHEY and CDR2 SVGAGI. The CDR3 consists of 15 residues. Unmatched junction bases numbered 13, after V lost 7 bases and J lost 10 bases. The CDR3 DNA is TGTGCCAGCACAGTAGCGGGGGGCCGATCTTGGGAGCAGTTCTTC. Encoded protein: CASTVAGGRSWEQFF.

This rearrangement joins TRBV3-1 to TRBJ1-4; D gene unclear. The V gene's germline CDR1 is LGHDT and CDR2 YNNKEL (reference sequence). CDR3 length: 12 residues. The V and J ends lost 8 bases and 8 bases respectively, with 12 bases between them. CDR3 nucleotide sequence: TGTGCCAGCCAGTTCGGATCGGAAAAACTGTTTTTT. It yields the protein CASQFGSEKLFF.